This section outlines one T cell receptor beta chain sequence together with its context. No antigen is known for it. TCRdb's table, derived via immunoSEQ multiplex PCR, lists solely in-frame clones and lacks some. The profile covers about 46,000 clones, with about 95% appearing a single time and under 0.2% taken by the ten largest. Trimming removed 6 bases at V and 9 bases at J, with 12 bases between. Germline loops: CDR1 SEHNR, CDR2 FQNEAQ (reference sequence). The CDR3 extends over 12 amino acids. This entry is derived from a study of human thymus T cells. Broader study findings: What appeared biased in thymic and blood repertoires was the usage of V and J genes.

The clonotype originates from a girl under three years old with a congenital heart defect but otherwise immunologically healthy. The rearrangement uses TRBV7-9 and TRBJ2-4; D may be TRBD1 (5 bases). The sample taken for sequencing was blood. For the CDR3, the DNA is TGTGCCAGCAGGGACATTAGTAGCATTCAGTACTTC. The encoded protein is CASRDISSIQYF.